One sample yielded the 2 T cell receptor beta chains listed below, sequenced in a study of early T cells in non-severe SARS-CoV-2 infection. TCRdb fed the 5' RACE reads into MiXCR, producing one record per CDR3 protein. In the table there are about 71,000 distinct CDR3 sequences, more than 12% of which are singletons. Sequencing used whole blood, obtained at baseline. The source is an adult who was a healthcare worker with PCR-confirmed SARS-CoV-2 infection or an uninfected control (not recorded which).

This chain joins TRBV2 and TRBJ1-6; D gene unclear. CDR1 SNHLY and CDR2 FYNNEI come from the germline V gene. V was pared by 6 bases and J by 8 bases, with 11 bases between. CDR3 length: 13 residues. Written as DNA, the CDR3 is TGTGCCAGCAGACACAATAAGGATTCACCCCTCCACTTT. Translation gives CASRHNKDSPLHF.

This clonotype has only a few counts. V and J are TRBV9 and TRBJ2-1; TRBD2 matches 8 bases. V was clipped by 0 bases and J by 7 bases; unmatched bases: 6. Germline assignment: CDR1 SGDLS and CDR2 YYNGEE. This CDR3 comprises 15 residues. The CDR3 DNA reads as TGTGCCAGCAGCGTAGTGACGGGAGGGCGGAATGAGCAGTTCTTC. The encoded protein is CASSVVTGGRNEQFF.